This TCR beta chain appears in the sequencing data of a study of beta chain features in type 1 diabetes. Staining for CD45RO/CCR7/CD25/CD127/CD95/CD27 allowed sorting of CD4+ naive, central memory, regulatory and stem cell-like memory cells. Every isolated RNA sample was fully reverse transcribed, so sequencing captured expressed TCRB transcripts. Libraries were prepared by immunoSEQ multiplex PCR; TCRdb keeps only in-frame clonotypes and omits some of them. The sample lists 900,000 or so clones; roughly 16% were seen once. Germline loops: CDR1 SGHAT, CDR2 FQNNGV. The CDR3 covers 13 residues. The V end was cut by 0 bases, the J end by 4 bases, with 6 bases between.

The sequenced sample was naive CD4+ T cells from blood. This TCR was recovered from a woman aged 18-35 years in good health. The chain has TRBV11-2 and TRBJ1-1; D is undetermined. CDR3 nucleotide sequence: TGTGCCAGCAGCTTAGATTTGGGCACTGAAGCTTTCTTT. This encodes CASSLDLGTEAFF.